A single sample gave rise to the 11 T cell receptor beta chains below, sequenced in a study of T-cell memory formation after mild COVID-19. TCRdb itself ran the 5' RACE reads through MiXCR, one entry per CDR3 protein. The sample records roughly 150,000 distinct CDR3 sequences, approximately 15% being singletons. The sample was PBMCs or a T cell subset sorted from them (not recorded which). All receptors derive from an adult woman who had mild COVID-19 (a few samples of this study predate the infection). Cell type and time point are not known.

V gene TRBV21-1 combines with J gene TRBJ2-2; whether TRBD1, the table's D call, matches the DNA was not checked. TRBV21-1 is flagged as a pseudogene. The CDR3 runs 14 residues. CDR3 amino acids: CASIRGTFTGELFF. CDR3 DNA sequence: TGTGCCAGCATCCGTGGGACCTTCACCGGGGAGCTGTTTTTT.

This clonotype was detected a few times. The chain is built from TRBV7-9 and TRBJ2-1, with 8 bases identical to TRBD1. J gave up 7 bases and V 3 bases, and 8 bases lay outside the gene matches. Germline assignment: CDR1 SEHNR and CDR2 FQNEAQ (reference sequence). The CDR3 is 15 amino acids. CDR3 sequence: CASSFGQGVMNEQFF. The CDR3 DNA reads as TGTGCCAGCAGCTTCGGACAGGGAGTAATGAATGAGCAGTTCTTC.

This clonotype has ten or more counts. This chain connects TRBV20-1 to TRBJ1-5, with D possibly being TRBD1 (5 bases). Germline lookup yields CDR1 DFQATT and CDR2 SNEGSKA (reference sequence). This CDR3 has 16 residues. V was shortened by 1 base and J by 2 bases, with 15 bases between the two germline ends. This CDR3 is CSARVAGAGGNQPQHF. The CDR3 coding sequence is TGCAGTGCTAGAGTCGCAGGAGCGGGGGGCAATCAGCCCCAGCATTTT.

This sequence joins TRBV7-6 and TRBJ2-1, with D possibly matching TRBD2 (6 bases). Trimming removed 5 bases at V and 2 bases at J, with 19 bases between. This CDR3 has 17 residues. The germline gives CDR1 SGHVS, CDR2 FNYEAQ. CDR3 protein: CASSPQGSSGAYNEQFF. In nucleotides, the CDR3 is TGTGCCAGCAGCCCCCAGGGAAGTAGCGGAGCCTACAATGAGCAGTTCTTC.

This chain joins TRBV12-3 or TRBV12-4 and TRBJ2-3; a weak D match, TRBD1 (6 bases). Trimming stripped 3 bases from V and 1 base from J, with 11 bases between. The CDR3 is 15 residues long. The CDR3 region has the DNA TGTGCCAGCAGTTTTGGGGGACAAGGCACAGATACGCAGTATTTT. Translating gives CASSFGGQGTDTQYF.

The CDR3 DNA reads as TGTGCCACTTCCATGAGCGGAAGGGGTAAGGATACGCAGTATTTT. It is translated as CATSMSGRGKDTQYF. V gene TRBV24-1 combines with J gene TRBJ2-3; either TRBD1 or TRBD2 may fit D (5 bases each). This CDR3 is built from 15 residues. Between the trimmed V and J ends, which lost 10 bases and 6 bases, there was a span of 22 bases. The V gene's germline CDR1 is KGHDR and CDR2 SFDVKD.

V and J are TRBV4-1 and TRBJ1-2; maybe TRBD1 (5 bases). The CDR3 is made up of 15 amino acids. The germline CDR1 and CDR2 sequences are MGHRA and YSYEKL. Trimming pared 4 bases from V and 1 base from J, leaving 13 bases between. CDR3 DNA: TGCGCCAGCAGCCGCACAGGTTTCCTTAACTATGGCTACACCTTC. Translating gives CASSRTGFLNYGYTF.

This clonotype was counted only a few times. This sequence joins TRBV5-1 and TRBJ2-1, with a weak D call TRBD1 (6 bases). Trimming stripped 0 bases from V and 4 bases from J, with 14 bases between. The CDR3 runs to 16 residues. The germline CDR1 and CDR2 sequences are SGHRS and YFSETQ. CDR3 sequence (DNA): TGCGCCAGCAGCTTGGATCCTTCCACAGGGTACAATGAGCAGTTCTTC. Encoded protein: CASSLDPSTGYNEQFF.

This sequence joins TRBV7-9 and TRBJ1-4; tentatively, D is TRBD1 (5 bases). The V end was cut by 7 bases, the J end by 4 bases, with 16 bases between. The CDR3 contains 15 residues. Germline V gene lookup returns CDR1 SEHNR and CDR2 FQNEAQ (reference sequence). The CDR3 region is CASTPTQGVNEKLFF. The CDR3, as DNA: TGTGCCAGCACCCCTACTCAGGGTGTTAATGAAAAACTGTTTTTT.

This clonotype was detected only a few times. The chain combines TRBV5-1 with TRBJ2-1, with TRBD2 matching 10 bases. The CDR3 runs 15 residues. Per the germline V gene, CDR1 is SGHRS and CDR2 is YFSETQ. The V gene end was trimmed by 0 bases and the J gene end by 7 bases; junction bases not matched to a gene: 4. Written as DNA, the CDR3 is TGCGCCAGCAGCTTGGTGCTAGCGGGAGAGAATGAGCAGTTCTTC. Translated, it gives CASSLVLAGENEQFF.

The chain is built from TRBV20-1 and TRBJ2-2; perhaps TRBD2 as D (6 bases). CDR3 length: 16 amino acids. The germline V and J ends were trimmed by 0 bases and 1 base, with 12 bases remaining between them. From germline, CDR1 is DFQATT and CDR2 SNEGSKA (reference sequence). DNA for the CDR3: TGCAGTGCTAGAGATCGCGGGGAATTGAACACCGGGGAGCTGTTTTTT. Its protein product is CSARDRGELNTGELFF.